This T cell receptor beta chain derives from a study of PD-1 blockade in classical Hodgkin lymphoma. General observations from the study: At baseline, newly diagnosed patients reportedly showed less TCR diversity than healthy donors. Nothing has yet pinned down what causes the repertoire differences, possibly disease activity or prior therapy.

TCRdb keeps only in-frame clones here, not all; method: immunoSEQ multiplex PCR. The profile covers about 21,000 clones, with approximately 94% appearing a single time and 5% to 6.5% taken by the ten largest. The CDR3 is 15 amino acids. V lost 1 base, J lost 0 bases, and 12 bases lay in between. The germline V gene has CDR1 GTSNPN and CDR2 SVGIG (reference sequence). Specified time point: newly diagnosed, previously untreated cHL patient sample. As to this clone: Its antigen remains unknown.

The chain carries TRBV30 and TRBJ1-2, with D unclear. The receptor was derived from a human donor with classical Hodgkin lymphoma. The sample taken for sequencing was peripheral blood mononuclear cells (PBMCs). The CDR3 DNA is TGTGCCTGGAGTGAGGACGGAGGCCCTAACTATGGCTACACCTTC. Translated, it gives CAWSEDGGPNYGYTF. The whole variable domain, remainder taken from reference TRBV30 and TRBJ1-2, is SQTIHQWPATLVQPVGSPLSLECTVEGTSNPNLYWYRQAAGRGLQLLFYSVGIGQISSEVPQNLSASRPQDRQFILSSKKLLLSDSGFYLCAWSEDGGPNYGYTFGSGTRLTVV.